This T cell receptor beta chain was identified in a study of blood T cell repertoires in COVID-19. At the level of the study: PBMCs, B-cell-depleted T cells, or T cells were the source of the cDNA or gDNA that made up the material.

This clone was recorded only once. The V and J ends lost 2 bases and 7 bases, in that order; junction bases with no gene match: 9. Looked up from germline, CDR1 is LGHNA and CDR2 is YSLEER. CDR3 length: 16 residues. Authors' processing steps: Reference gene primer amplification gave estimated nucleated cell counts. TCRdb keeps only in-frame clones here, not all; method: immunoSEQ multiplex PCR. Clone size and V and J calls were adopted from that table, with D and trimming inferred from the DNA. There are around 200,000 clones in the sample; more than 70% occur only once, and about 6% lies in the top ten. Participants' reported clinical history set cohort assignment.

This chain connects TRBV4-3 to TRBJ1-5, with 9 nucleotides matching TRBD1. The sample consisted of PBMCs or T cells enriched from blood (not recorded which). The sequence was collected from a man aged 40-55 years with acute COVID-19. The CDR3 DNA reads TGCGCCAGCAGCCAATCTACAGGGGGCACGGGGCAGCCCCAGCATTTT. It specifies CASSQSTGGTGQPQHF.